This T cell receptor beta chain was identified during a study of breast tumors, draining lymph nodes, adjacent tissues. Study-wide findings and caveats: Tumor T cell lymph node origin was a supported hypothesis, not proven. Tumors had less TCR diversity than lymph nodes, more than nontumor tissue. Compared with basal-like, luminal-like tumors shared significantly more repertoire with nontumor tissue. Most tumor T cells seemingly derive from lymph node, then expand in tumor.

TCRdb passed the multiplex PCR reads through MiXCR, listing each CDR3 protein once. Seen here are approximately 100,000 distinct CDR3 sequences, around 20% observed once, and the top ten hold less than 1.5%. This clonotype was detected ten times or more. The antigen remains undetermined. V was clipped by 2 bases and J by 9 bases, with 12 bases between them. This CDR3 region has 13 residues. CDR1 is SGHTS, CDR2 YDEGEE, per germline. Breast cancer patients provided tissue from their axillary draining lymph nodes. The TCR originated in a female donor with breast cancer. Some clones in this sample may be carry-over from other donors' samples. The chain joins TRBV5-8 to TRBJ1-5; no firm D call. Sequenced material: axillary lymph node tissue. The DNA for the CDR3 is TGTGCCAGCAGCTTTTCGGACCGTGGGCCCCAGCATTTT. It specifies CASSFSDRGPQHF. Based on the CDR3 plus reference TRBV5-8 and TRBJ1-5, the full variable domain is EAGVTQSPTHLIKTRGQQATLRCSPISGHTSVYWYQQALGLGLQFLLWYDEGEERNRGNFPPRFSGRQFPNYSSELNVNALELEDSALYLCASSFSDRGPQHFGDGTRLSIL.